The source of this TCR beta chain is a study of neurological immune-mediated disorders. With 10-nucleotide random UMIs included, cDNA was synthesized by 5'RACE. TCRdb reprocessed the 5' RACE reads with MiXCR, giving one entry per CDR3 protein. The data show about 53,000 distinct CDR3 sequences, 16% seen once. This clonotype appeared many times. CDR1 and CDR2 (germline): MDHEN, SYDVKM. CDR3 length: 12 residues. Trimming pared 9 bases from V and 8 bases from J, leaving 16 bases between. Sequenced input: PBMCs. The receptor was isolated from a man in his fifties or sixties in good health. The chain uses TRBV28 and TRBJ1-2, with no clear D. CDR3: CASRVSPDGYTF. CDR3 sequence (DNA): TGTGCCAGTCGGGTTTCACCGGACGGCTACACCTTC.